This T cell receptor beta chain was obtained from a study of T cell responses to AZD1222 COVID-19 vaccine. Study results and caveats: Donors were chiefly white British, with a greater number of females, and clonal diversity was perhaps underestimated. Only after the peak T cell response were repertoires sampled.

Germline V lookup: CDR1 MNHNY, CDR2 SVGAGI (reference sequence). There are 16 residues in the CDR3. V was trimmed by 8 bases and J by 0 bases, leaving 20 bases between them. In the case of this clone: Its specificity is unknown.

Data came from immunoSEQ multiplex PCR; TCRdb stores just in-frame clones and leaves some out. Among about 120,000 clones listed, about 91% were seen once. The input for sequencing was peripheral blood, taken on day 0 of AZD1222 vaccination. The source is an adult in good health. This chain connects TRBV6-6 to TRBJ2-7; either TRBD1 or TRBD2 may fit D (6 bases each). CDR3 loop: CASGPGRQDSSYEQYV. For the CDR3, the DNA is TGTGCCAGCGGCCCAGGGAGGCAGGACAGCTCCTACGAGCAGTACGTC.